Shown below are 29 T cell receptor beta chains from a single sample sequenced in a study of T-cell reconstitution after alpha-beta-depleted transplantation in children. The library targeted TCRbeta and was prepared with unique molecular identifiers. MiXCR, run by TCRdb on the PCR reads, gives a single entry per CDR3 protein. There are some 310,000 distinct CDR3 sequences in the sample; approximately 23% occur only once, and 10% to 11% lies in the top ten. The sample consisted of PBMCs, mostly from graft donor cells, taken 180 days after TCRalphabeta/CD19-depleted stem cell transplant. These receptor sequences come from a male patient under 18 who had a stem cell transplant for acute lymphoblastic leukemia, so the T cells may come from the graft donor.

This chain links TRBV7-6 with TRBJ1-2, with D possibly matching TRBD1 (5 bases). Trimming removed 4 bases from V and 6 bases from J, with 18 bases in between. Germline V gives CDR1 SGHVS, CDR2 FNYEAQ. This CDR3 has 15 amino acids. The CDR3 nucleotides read TGTGCCAGCAGCTCGGTTCGGTCCAGGGAGGATGGCTACACCTTC. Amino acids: CASSSVRSREDGYTF. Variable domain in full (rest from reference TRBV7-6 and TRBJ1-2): GAGVSQSPRYKVTKRGQDVALRCDPISGHVSLYWYRQALGQGPEFLTYFNYEAQQDKSGLPNDRFSAERPEGSISTLTIQRTEQRDSAMYRCASSSVRSREDGYTFGSGTRLTVV.

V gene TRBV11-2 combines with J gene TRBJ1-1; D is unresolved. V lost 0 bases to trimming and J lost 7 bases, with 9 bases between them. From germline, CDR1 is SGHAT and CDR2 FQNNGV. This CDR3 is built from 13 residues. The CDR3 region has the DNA TGTGCCAGCAGCTTAGAGGGAAAGGGTGAAGCTTTCTTT. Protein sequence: CASSLEGKGEAFF.

The CDR3 DNA is TGTGCCATCAGTGAGCTAGCGGTGATGGGGACCCAGTACTTC. Amino acid sequence: CAISELAVMGTQYF. This chain links TRBV10-3 with TRBJ2-5; 7 bases are shared with TRBD2. After removal of 2 bases from V and 7 bases from J, the junction contained 7 bases not matched to a gene. The CDR3 is 14 amino acids. Germline V gives CDR1 ENHRY, CDR2 SYGVKD.

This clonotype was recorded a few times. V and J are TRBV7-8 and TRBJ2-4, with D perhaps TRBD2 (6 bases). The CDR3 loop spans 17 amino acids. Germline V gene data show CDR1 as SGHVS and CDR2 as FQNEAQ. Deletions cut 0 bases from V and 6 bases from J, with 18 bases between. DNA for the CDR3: TGTGCCAGCAGCTTAGCGCTCGGGGTTCAGGGAGGAAACATTCAGTACTTC. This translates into CASSLALGVQGGNIQYF.

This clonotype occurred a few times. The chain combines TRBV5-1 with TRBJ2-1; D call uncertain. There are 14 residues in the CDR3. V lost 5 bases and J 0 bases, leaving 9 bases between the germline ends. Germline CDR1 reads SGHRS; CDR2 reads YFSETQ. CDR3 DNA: TGCGCCAGCAGTCTTGCGCTCTCCTACAATGAGCAGTTCTTC. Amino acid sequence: CASSLALSYNEQFF.

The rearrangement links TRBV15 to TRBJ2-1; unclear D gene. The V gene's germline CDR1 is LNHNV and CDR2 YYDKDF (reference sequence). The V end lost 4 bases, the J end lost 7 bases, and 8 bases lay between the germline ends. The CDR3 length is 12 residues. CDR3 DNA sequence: TGTGCCACCAGCACCCAGGAAAATGAGCAGTTCTTC. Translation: CATSTQENEQFF.

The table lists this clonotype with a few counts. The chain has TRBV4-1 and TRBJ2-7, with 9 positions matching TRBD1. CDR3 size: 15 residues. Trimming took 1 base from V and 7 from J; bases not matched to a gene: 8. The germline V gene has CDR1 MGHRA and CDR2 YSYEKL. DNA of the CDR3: TGCGCCAGCAGCCAAGCGCCAGGACAGGGGCCGGAGCAGTACTTC. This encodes CASSQAPGQGPEQYF.

CDR3 sequence: CASSPGENYGYTF. Written as DNA, the CDR3 is TGTGCCAGCTCACCCGGGGAGAACTATGGCTACACCTTC. The V and J genes are TRBV18 and TRBJ1-2; D unresolved. Germline CDR1 is KGHSH and CDR2 is LQKENI. The CDR3 covers 13 residues. The V and J ends lost 3 bases and 2 bases respectively, with 7 bases between them.

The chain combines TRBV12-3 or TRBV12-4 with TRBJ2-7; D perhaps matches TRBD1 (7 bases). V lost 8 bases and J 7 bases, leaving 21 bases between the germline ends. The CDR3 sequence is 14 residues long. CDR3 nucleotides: TGTGCCAGCGGCGGGGACAGTCACCCTAGGGAGCAGTACTTC. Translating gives CASGGDSHPREQYF.

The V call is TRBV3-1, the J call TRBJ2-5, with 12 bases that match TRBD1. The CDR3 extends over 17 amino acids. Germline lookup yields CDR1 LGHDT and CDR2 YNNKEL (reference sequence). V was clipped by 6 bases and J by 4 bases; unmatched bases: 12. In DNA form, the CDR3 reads TGTGCCAGCAGGGAAAGGGGGACAGGGGGCAAGCGAGAGACCCAGTACTTC. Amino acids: CASRERGTGGKRETQYF.

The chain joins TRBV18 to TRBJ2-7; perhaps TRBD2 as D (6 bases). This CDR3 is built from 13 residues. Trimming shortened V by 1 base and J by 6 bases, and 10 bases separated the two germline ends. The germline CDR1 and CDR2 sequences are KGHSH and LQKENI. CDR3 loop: CASSPLSGGEQYF. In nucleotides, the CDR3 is TGTGCCAGCTCACCACTTTCCGGGGGCGAGCAGTACTTC.

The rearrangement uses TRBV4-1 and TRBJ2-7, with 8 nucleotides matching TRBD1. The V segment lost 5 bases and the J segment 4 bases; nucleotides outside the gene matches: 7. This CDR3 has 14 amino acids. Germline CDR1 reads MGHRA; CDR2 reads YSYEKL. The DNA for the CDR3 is TGCGCCAGCAGCTCCTGGACAGGGAGGTACGAGCAGTACTTC. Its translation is CASSSWTGRYEQYF.

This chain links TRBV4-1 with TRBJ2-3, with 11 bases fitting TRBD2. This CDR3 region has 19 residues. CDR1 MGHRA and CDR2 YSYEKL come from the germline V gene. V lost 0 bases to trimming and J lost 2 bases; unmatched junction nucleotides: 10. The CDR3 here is CASSQETSGITALTDTQYF. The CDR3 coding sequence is TGCGCCAGCAGCCAAGAGACTAGCGGGATCACGGCCCTCACAGATACGCAGTATTTT.

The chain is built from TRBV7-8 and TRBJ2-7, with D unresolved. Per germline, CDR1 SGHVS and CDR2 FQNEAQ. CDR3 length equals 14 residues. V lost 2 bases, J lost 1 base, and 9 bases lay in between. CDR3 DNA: TGTGCCAGCAGCTTACCTGGGAAATCCTACGAGCAGTACTTC. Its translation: CASSLPGKSYEQYF.

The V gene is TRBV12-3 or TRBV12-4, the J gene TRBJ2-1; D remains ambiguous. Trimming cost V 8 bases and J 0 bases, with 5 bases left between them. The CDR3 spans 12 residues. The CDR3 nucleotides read TGTGCCAGCGGTCGCTCCTACAATGAGCAGTTCTTC. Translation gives CASGRSYNEQFF.

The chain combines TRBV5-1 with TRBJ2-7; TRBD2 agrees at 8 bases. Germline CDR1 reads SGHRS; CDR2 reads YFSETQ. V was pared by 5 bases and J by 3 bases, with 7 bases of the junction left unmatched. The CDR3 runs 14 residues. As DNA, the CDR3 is TGCGCCAGCAGTTACGGACTAGCCTACTACGAGCAGTACTTC. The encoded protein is CASSYGLAYYEQYF.

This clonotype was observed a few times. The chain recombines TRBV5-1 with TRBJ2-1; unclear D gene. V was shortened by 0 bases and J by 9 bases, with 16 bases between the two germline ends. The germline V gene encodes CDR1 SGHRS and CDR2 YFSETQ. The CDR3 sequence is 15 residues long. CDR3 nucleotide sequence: TGCGCCAGCAGCTTGGAAGGGTTTGGGGTGGGTGAGCAGTTCTTC. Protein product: CASSLEGFGVGEQFF.

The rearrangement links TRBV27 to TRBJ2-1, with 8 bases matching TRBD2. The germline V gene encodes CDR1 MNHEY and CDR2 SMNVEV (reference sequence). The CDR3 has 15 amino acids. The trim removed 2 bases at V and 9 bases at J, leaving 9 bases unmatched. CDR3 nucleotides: TGTGCCAGCAGTTTACAGGGACTAGTATTTGGTGAGCAGTTCTTC. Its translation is CASSLQGLVFGEQFF.

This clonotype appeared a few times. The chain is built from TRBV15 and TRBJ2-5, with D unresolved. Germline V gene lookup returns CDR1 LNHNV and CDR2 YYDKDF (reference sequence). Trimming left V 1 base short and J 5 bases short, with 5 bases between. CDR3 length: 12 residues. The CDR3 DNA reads TGTGCCACCAGCAGAGGAAGGGAGACCCAGTACTTC. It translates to CATSRGRETQYF.

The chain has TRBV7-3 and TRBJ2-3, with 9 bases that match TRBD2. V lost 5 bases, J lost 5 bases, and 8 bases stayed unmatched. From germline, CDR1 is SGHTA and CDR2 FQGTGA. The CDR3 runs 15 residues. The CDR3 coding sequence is TGTGCCAGCAGCCTACTAGCGGGCAGGGGAGATACGCAGTATTTT. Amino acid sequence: CASSLLAGRGDTQYF. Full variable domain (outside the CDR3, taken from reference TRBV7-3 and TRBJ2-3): GAGVSQTPSNKVTEKGKYVELRCDPISGHTALYWYRQSLGQGPEFLIYFQGTGAADDSGLPNDRFFAVRPEGSVSTLKIQRTERGDSAVYLCASSLLAGRGDTQYFGPGTRLTVL.

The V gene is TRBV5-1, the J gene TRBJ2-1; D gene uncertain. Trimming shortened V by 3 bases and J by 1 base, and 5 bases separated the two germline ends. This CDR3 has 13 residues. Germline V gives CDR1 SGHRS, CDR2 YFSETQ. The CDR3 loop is CASSSPSYNEQFF. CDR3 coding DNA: TGCGCCAGCAGCTCCCCGTCCTACAATGAGCAGTTCTTC. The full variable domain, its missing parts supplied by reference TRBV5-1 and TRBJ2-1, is KAGVTQTPRYLIKTRGQQVTLSCSPISGHRSVSWYQQTPGQGLQFLFEYFSETQRNKGNFPGRFSGRQFSNSRSEMNVSTLELGDSALYLCASSSPSYNEQFFGPGTRLTVL.

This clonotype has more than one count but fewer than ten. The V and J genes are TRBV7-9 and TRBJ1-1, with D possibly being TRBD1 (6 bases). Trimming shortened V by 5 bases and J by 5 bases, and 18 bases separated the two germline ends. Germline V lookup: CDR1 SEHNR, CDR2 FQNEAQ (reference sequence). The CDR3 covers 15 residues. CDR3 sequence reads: CASSLGRGRGTEAFF. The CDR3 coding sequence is TGTGCCAGCAGCCTCGGCCGGGGGCGCGGGACTGAAGCTTTCTTT.

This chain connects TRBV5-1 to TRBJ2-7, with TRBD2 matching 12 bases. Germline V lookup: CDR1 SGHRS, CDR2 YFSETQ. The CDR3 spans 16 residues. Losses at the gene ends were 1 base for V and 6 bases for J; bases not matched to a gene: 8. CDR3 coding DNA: TGCGCCAGCAGCTTGTTGACTAGCGGGAGTAGTGTCGAGCAGTACTTC. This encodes CASSLLTSGSSVEQYF.

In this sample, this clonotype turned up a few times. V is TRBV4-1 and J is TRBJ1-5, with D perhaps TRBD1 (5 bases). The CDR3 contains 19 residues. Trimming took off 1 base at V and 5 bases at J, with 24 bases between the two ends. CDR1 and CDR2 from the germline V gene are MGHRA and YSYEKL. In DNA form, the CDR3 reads TGCGCCAGCAGCCAAGGGACATTACGGACGGGAGGAATTGATCAGCCCCAGCATTTT. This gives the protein CASSQGTLRTGGIDQPQHF.

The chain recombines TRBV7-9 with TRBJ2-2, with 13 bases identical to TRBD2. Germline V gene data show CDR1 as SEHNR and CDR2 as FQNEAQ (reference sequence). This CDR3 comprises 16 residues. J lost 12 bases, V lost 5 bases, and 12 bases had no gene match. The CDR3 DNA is TGTGCCAGCAGCCACAGGACTAGCGGGAGCCCTGGGAAGCTGTTTTTT. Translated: CASSHRTSGSPGKLFF.

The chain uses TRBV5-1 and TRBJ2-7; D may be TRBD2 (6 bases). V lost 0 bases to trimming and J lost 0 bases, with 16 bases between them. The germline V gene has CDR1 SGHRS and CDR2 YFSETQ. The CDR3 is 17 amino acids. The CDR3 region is CASSLDPLLATSYEQYF. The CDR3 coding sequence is TGCGCCAGCAGCTTGGACCCCCTACTAGCAACCTCCTACGAGCAGTACTTC.

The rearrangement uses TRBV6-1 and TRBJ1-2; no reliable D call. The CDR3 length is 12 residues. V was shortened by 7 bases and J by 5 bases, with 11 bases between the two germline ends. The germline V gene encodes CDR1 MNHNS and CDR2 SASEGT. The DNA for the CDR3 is TGTGCCAGCAAGGTGGGAACATATGGCTACACCTTC. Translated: CASKVGTYGYTF.

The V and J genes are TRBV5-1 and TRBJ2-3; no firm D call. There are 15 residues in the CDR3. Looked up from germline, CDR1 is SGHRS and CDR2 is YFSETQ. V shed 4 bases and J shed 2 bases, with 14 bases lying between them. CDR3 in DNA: TGCGCCAGCAGCCGAGGCGGCGTTTACACAGATACGCAGTATTTT. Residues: CASSRGGVYTDTQYF. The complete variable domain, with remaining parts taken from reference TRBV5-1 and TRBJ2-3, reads KAGVTQTPRYLIKTRGQQVTLSCSPISGHRSVSWYQQTPGQGLQFLFEYFSETQRNKGNFPGRFSGRQFSNSRSEMNVSTLELGDSALYLCASSRGGVYTDTQYFGPGTRLTVL.

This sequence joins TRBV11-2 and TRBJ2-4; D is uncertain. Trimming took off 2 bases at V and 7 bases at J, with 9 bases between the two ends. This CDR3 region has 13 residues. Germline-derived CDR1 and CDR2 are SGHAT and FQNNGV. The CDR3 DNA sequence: TGTGCCAGCAGCTTAAGGACCGGGAACATTCAGTACTTC. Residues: CASSLRTGNIQYF.